This TCR beta chain was recovered during a study of T cells after yellow fever vaccination. The V gene lost 8 bases and the J gene lost 5 bases, with 19 bases spanning the gap. The germline V gene has CDR1 ENHRY and CDR2 SYGVKD. The CDR3 spans 14 residues. TCRdb analysed the 5' RACE reads with MiXCR anew, one entry per CDR3 protein. The sample lists more than 300,000 distinct CDR3 sequences, about 11% occurring once. This clonotype has at least ten counts. The TCR was taken from a man aged 18 to 30 who received the YFV17D yellow fever vaccine. The material was CD4+ T cells sorted from PBMCs, obtained 45 days after the yellow fever booster vaccination. This rearrangement joins TRBV10-3 to TRBJ2-7; possible D gene TRBD1, 6 bases. The CDR3 bases are TGTGCCATCTTAAGTCCTCCACAGGGTAACGAGCAGTACTTC. It translates to CAILSPPQGNEQYF.